The entry that follows covers one T cell receptor beta chain sequence. The entry originates in a study of Graves' ophthalmopathy and Graves' hyperthyroidism. Study at large: There was a collection of peripheral blood at initial diagnosis, before any treatment.

Amplification of the TCR beta CDR3 regions used RNA transcripts (as template). HTBI primers primed a first-round RT-PCR, and a second-round multiplex PCR followed. TCRdb re-called the multiplex PCR reads with MiXCR, one entry per CDR3 protein. This sample has about 420,000 distinct CDR3 sequences, with more than 20% found just once. The receptor comes from a woman aged 18-35 years with stable Graves' hyperthyroidism. Sequencing was carried out using peripheral blood.

The CDR3 DNA is TGCGCCAGCAGCGAGGGAGCGCTCGGAAACACCATATATTTT. Its protein product is CASSEGALGNTIYF. The rearrangement joins TRBV5-1 to TRBJ1-3, with D uncertain. Looked up from germline, CDR1 is SGHRS and CDR2 is YFSETQ. V lost 4 bases and J lost 4, with 12 bases in between. CDR3 size: 14 residues.